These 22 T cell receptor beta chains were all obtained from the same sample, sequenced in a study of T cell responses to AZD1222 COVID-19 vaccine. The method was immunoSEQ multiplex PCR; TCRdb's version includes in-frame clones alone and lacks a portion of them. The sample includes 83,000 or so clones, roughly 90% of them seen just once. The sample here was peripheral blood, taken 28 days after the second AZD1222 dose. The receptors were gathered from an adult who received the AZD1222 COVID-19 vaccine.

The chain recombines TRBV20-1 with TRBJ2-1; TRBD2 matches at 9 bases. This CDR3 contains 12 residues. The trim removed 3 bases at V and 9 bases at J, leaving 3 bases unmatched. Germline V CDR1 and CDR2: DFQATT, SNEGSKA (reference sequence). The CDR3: CSASEREVEQFF. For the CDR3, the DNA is TGCAGTGCTAGTGAGCGGGAGGTTGAGCAGTTCTTC.

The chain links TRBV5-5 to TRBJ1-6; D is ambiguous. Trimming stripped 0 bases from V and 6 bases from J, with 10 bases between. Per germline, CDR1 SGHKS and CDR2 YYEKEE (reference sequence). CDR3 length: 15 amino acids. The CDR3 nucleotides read TGTGCCAGCAGCTTGGCGGGGTGGGGTAATTCACCCCTCCACTTT. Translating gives CASSLAGWGNSPLHF.

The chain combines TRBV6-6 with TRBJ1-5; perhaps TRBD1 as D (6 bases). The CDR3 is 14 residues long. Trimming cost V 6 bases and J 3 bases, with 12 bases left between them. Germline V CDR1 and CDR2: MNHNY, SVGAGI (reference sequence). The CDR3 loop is CASSPGQFNQPQHF. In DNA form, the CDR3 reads TGTGCCAGCAGCCCCGGACAGTTCAATCAGCCCCAGCATTTT.

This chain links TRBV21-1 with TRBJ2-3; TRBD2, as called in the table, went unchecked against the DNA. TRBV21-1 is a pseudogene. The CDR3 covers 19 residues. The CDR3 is CASSKQGLARERGTDTQYF. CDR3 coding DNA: TGTGCCAGCAGCAAACAGGGACTAGCGCGGGAGAGAGGCACAGATACGCAGTATTTT.

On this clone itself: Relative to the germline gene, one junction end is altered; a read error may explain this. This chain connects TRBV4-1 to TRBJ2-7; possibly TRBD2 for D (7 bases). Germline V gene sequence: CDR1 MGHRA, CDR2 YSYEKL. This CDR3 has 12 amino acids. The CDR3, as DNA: TGCGCCAGCAGCCAAATCGGCGGGGGCCGCTTCTTC. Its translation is CASSQIGGGRFF.

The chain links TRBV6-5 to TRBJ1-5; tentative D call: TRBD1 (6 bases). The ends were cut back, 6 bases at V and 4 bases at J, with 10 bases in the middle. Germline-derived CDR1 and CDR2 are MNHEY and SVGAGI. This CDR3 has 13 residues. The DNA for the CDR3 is TGTGCCAGCAGCAACAGGGAGAATCAGCCCCAGCATTTT. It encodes CASSNRENQPQHF.

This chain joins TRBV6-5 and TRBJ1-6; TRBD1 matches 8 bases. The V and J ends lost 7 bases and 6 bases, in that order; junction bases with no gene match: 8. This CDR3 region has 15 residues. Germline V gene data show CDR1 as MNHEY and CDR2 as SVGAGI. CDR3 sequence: CASTTTGESNSPLHF. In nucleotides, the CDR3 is TGTGCCAGCACCACGACAGGGGAGAGTAATTCACCCCTCCACTTT.

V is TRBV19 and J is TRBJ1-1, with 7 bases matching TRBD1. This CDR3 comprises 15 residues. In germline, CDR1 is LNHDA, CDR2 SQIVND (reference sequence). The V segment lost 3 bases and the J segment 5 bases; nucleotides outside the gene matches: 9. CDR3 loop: CASSIGQVLGTEAFF. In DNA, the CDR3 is TGTGCCAGTAGTATCGGACAGGTCTTGGGAACTGAAGCTTTCTTT.

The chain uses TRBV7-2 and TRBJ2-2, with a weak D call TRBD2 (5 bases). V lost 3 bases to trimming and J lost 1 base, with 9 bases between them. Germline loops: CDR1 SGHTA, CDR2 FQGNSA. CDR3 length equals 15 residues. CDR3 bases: TGTGCCAGCAGCTTTACCAGCGGGAACACCGGGGAGCTGTTTTTT. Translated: CASSFTSGNTGELFF.

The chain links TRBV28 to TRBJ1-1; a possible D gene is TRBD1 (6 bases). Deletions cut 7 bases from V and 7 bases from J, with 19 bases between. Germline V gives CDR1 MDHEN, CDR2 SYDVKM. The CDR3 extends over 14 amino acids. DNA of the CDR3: TGTGCCAGCAATACCCAGGGGAAGCGTCATGAAGCTTTCTTT. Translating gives CASNTQGKRHEAFF.

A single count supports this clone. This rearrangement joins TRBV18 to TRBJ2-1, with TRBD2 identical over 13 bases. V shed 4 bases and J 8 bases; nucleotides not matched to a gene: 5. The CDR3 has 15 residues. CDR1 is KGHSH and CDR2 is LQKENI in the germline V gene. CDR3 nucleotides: TGTGCCAGCTCACTCGGGACTAGCGGGAAAGATGAGCAGTTCTTC. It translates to CASSLGTSGKDEQFF.

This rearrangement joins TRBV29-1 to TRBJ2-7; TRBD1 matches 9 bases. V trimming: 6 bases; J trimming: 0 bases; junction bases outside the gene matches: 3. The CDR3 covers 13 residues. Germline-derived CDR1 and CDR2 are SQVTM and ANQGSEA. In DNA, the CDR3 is TGCAGCGTGACGACAGGGGGCTCCTACGAGCAGTACTTC. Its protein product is CSVTTGGSYEQYF.

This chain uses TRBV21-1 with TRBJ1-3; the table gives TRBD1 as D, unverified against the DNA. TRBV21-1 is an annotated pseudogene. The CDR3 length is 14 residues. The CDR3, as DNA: TGTGCCAGCAGCACGAACAATTCTGGAAACACCATATATTTT. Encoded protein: CASSTNNSGNTIYF.

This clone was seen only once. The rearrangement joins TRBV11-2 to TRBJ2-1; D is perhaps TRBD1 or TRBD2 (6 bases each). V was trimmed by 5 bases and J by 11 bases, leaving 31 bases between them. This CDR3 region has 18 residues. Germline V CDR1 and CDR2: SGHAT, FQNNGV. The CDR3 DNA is TGTGCCAGCAGCCGGCAAGGGGGGATCTTCTTGATCGCTACAAAGCAGTTCTTC. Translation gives CASSRQGGIFLIATKQFF. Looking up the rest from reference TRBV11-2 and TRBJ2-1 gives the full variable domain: EAGVAQSPRYKIIEKRQSVAFWCNPISGHATLYWYQQILGQGPKLLIQFQNNGVVDDSQLPKDRFSAERLKGVDSTLKIQPAKLEDSAVYLCASSRQGGIFLIATKQFFGPGTRLTVL.

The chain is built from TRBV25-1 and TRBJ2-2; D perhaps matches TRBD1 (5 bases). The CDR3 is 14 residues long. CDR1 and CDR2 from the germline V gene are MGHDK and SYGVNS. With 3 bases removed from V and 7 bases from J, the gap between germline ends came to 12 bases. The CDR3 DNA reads TGTGCCAGCAGTGACCCCCCCAGGGTCGGGGAGCTGTTTTTT. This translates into CASSDPPRVGELFF.

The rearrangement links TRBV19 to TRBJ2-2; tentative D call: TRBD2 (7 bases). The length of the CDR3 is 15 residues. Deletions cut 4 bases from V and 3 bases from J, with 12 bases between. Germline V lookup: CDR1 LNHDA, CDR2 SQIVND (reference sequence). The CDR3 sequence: CASSSQGRDTGELFF. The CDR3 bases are TGTGCCAGTAGTAGCCAGGGGAGGGACACCGGGGAGCTGTTTTTT.

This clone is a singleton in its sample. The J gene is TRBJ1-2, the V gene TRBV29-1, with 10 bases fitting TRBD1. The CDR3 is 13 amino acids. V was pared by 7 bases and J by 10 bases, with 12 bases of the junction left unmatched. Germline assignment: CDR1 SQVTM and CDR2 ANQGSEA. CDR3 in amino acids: CSAHGDRGRDYTF. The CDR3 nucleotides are TGCAGCGCCCACGGAGACAGGGGGCGCGACTACACCTTC.

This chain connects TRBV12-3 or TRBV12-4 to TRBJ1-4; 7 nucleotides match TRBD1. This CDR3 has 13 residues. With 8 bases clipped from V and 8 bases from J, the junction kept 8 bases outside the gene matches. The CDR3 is CASGTRGGEKLFF. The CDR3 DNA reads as TGTGCCAGCGGCACAAGAGGGGGCGAAAAACTGTTTTTT.

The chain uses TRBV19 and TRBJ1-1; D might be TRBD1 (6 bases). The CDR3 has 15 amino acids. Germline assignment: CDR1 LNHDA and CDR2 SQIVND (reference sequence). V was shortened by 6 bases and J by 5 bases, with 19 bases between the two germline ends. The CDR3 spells CASREQGARKTEAFF. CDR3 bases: TGTGCCAGTAGGGAACAGGGCGCAAGAAAAACTGAAGCTTTCTTT.

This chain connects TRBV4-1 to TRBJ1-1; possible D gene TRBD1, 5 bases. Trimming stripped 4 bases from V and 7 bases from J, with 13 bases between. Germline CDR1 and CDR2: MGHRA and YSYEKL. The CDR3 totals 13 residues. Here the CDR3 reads CASSPTLTGEAFF. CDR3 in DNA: TGCGCCAGCAGCCCCACCCTTACAGGTGAAGCTTTCTTT.

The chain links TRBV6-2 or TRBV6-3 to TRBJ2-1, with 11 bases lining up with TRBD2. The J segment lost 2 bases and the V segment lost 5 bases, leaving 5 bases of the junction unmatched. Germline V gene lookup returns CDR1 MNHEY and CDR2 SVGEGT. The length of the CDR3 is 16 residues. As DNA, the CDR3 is TGTGCCAGCAGTACCCGACTAGCGGGAACCTACAATGAGCAGTTCTTC. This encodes CASSTRLAGTYNEQFF.

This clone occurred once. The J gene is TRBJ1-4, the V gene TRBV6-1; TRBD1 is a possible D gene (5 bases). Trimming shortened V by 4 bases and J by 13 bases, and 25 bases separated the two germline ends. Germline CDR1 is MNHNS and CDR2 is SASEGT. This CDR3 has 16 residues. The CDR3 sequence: CASSGLGAGRHFTLFF. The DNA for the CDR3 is TGTGCCAGCAGTGGACTGGGCGCAGGGCGCCACTTTACACTGTTTTTT.